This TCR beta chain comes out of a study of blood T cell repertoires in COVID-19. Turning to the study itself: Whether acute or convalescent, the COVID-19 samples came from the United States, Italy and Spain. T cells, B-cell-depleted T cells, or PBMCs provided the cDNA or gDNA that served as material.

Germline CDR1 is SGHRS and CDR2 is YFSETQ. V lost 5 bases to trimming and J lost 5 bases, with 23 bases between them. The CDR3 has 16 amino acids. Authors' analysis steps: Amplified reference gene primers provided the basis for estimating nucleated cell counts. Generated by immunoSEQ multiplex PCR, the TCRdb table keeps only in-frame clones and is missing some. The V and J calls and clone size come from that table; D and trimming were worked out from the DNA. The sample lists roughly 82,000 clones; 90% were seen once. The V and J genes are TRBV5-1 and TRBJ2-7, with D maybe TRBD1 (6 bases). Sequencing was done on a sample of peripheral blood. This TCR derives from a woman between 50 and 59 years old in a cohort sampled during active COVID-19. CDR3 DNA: TGCGCCAGCAGTTTAGGAGATTCCAGGGGCGCCAACGAGCAGTACTTC. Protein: CASSLGDSRGANEQYF. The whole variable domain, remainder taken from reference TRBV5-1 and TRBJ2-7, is KAGVTQTPRYLIKTRGQQVTLSCSPISGHRSVSWYQQTPGQGLQFLFEYFSETQRNKGNFPGRFSGRQFSNSRSEMNVSTLELGDSALYLCASSLGDSRGANEQYFGPGTRLTVT.